Listed below are T cell receptor beta chains from one sample, sequenced in a study of blood T cell repertoires in COVID-19. Some clones are missing from TCRdb's copy, which holds only in-frame ones; the method was immunoSEQ multiplex PCR. The sample contains approximately 500,000 clones, 88% of which appear only once. The specimen sequenced was PBMCs or T cells enriched from blood (not recorded which). Receptor source: a woman between 40 and 55 years old who had recovered from COVID-19. Each CDR3 is given with its conserved first and last residue. D genes are given only for firm matches. Clone sizes are given selectively: once, few, many, or a class where the clone is expanded.

d_call	clone_size	v_call	j_call	cdr3_aa	cdr3_nt
.	.	TRBV19	TRBJ2-1	CASSIVGGEVAEQFF	TGTGCCAGTAGTATAGTCGGGGGAGAGGTTGCTGAGCAGTTCTTC
.	.	TRBV5-6	TRBJ2-7	CASSLAGQAYEQYF	TGTGCCAGCAGCTTGGCCGGACAAGCCTACGAGCAGTACTTC
.	.	TRBV7-9	TRBJ2-5	CASVQETQYF	TGTGCCAGCGTCCAGGAGACCCAGTACTTC
TRBD1	once	TRBV19	TRBJ1-2	CASTSAQGGLNYGYTF	TGTGCCAGTACCTCGGCTCAGGGGGGCCTGAACTATGGCTACACCTTC
.	once	TRBV2	TRBJ2-2	CASSDLASGDTGELFF	TGTGCCAGCAGTGATTTGGCCTCGGGGGACACCGGGGAGCTGTTTTTT
TRBD2	few	TRBV5-6	TRBJ2-4	CASSLDELGLAVQYF	TGTGCCAGCAGCTTAGACGAACTAGGACTAGCGGTTCAGTACTTC
TRBD1	.	TRBV2	TRBJ1-1	CASSRQGPRNTEAFF	TGTGCCAGCAGTCGACAGGGGCCCAGGAACACTGAAGCTTTCTTT
TRBD1	.	TRBV3-1/TRBV3-2	TRBJ1-2	CASSKNRGLAYGYTF	TGTGCCAGCAGCAAAAACAGGGGTCTAGCTTATGGCTACACCTTC
.	.	TRBV24-1	TRBJ1-6	CATSDPIADALGSYNSPLHF	TGTGCCACCAGTGATCCCATAGCAGACGCACTCGGCTCCTATAATTCACCCCTCCACTTT
.	.	TRBV27	TRBJ2-7	CASSTGTYEQYF	TGTGCCAGCAGTACAGGGACCTACGAGCAGTACTTC
.	.	TRBV12-3/TRBV12-4	TRBJ1-1	CASSRPGYTEAFF	TGTGCCAGCAGTAGACCAGGATACACTGAAGCTTTCTTT
.	.	TRBV4-1	TRBJ1-5	CASSQYSSNQPQHF	TGCGCCAGCAGCCAATATAGCAGCAATCAGCCCCAGCATTTT
.	.	TRBV10-3	TRBJ1-1	CATGGAAAFF	TGTGCCACCGGTGGGGCCGCGGCTTTCTTT
.	.	TRBV19	TRBJ2-4	CASSIGAGGVNIQYF	TGTGCCAGTAGTATAGGGGCGGGTGGGGTAAACATTCAGTACTTC
TRBD2	.	TRBV7-8	TRBJ2-5	CASSSTSGWLWETQYF	TGTGCCAGCAGCTCGACTAGCGGGTGGCTCTGGGAGACCCAGTACTTC